This TCR beta chain was found in a study of shared clonotypes between healthy human individuals. Regarding the study as a whole: Clonotypes shared by all four sorted-subset donors had higher generation probabilities than non-shared clonotypes.

Method: immunoSEQ multiplex PCR; TCRdb's copy keeps in-frame clones and lacks some. The sample has some 2,100,000 clones; almost 96% are singletons. A remark on this clone: The antigen remains unidentified.

The CDR3 sequence is 16 residues long. The germline gives CDR1 LGHNA, CDR2 YNFKEQ. The ends were cut back, 0 bases at V and 3 bases at J, with 14 bases in the middle. Participating donors were healthy, HIV-negative adults free of recent acute infections or vaccinations. The chain links TRBV4-2 to TRBJ2-5; no clear D gene. What was sequenced was naive CD4+ T cells sorted from blood. The subset here: CD45RA+ positively selected. The receptor was derived from a man between 18 and 29 years old in good health. The chain's CDR3 is CASSQEPTLGKETQYF. The CDR3 DNA is TGTGCCAGCAGCCAAGAACCGACTTTGGGGAAAGAGACCCAGTACTTC.